Shown below are 8 T cell receptor beta chains from a single sample sequenced in a study of vaccination and CD4 T cells after COVID-19. Their antigens are not known. Treatment defined: roughly 11-day PBMC culture with coronavirus spike peptide pools or control peptides (ViraFEST assay). Sequence data for DNA of cultured CD4+ T cells were generated by the Oncomine TCR Beta short-read assay. TCRdb recomputed calls from the PCR reads with MiXCR, one row per CDR3 protein. The data show over 12,000 distinct CDR3 sequences, about two fifths seen once. The sample taken for sequencing was CD4+ T cells from blood, cultured in vitro. The receptors stem from a human donor who had recovered from COVID-19.

This clonotype has just a few counts. V usage is TRBV7-2 and J usage is TRBJ2-7; a weak D match, TRBD1 (6 bases). V lost 2 bases and J lost 0, with 8 bases in between. This CDR3 comprises 14 residues. From germline, CDR1 is SGHTA and CDR2 FQGNSA. Here the CDR3 reads CASSLQGSSYEQYF. The CDR3 DNA sequence: TGTGCCAGCAGCTTACAGGGGAGCTCCTACGAGCAGTACTTC.

The chain recombines TRBV6-1 with TRBJ1-2; 7 bases agree with TRBD1. The CDR3 sequence is 14 residues long. Germline V gene lookup returns CDR1 MNHNS and CDR2 SASEGT. Germline trimming cut 3 bases from V and 0 bases from J; bases unmatched to any gene: 1. The CDR3 is CASSEGTANYGYTF. CDR3 nucleotide sequence: TGTGCCAGCAGTGAGGGGACAGCTAACTATGGCTACACCTTC.

The J gene is TRBJ2-1, the V gene TRBV27; TRBD1 agrees at 8 bases. The CDR3 consists of 22 residues. Trimming took 0 bases from V and 5 from J; bases not matched to a gene: 24. Germline CDR1 reads MNHEY; CDR2 reads SMNVEV (reference sequence). CDR3 in DNA: TGTGCCAGCAGTTTATCGATCCCAGGACAGGGCAACATAAGGGCTACGCACAATGAGCAGTTCTTC. Amino acid sequence: CASSLSIPGQGNIRATHNEQFF.

As regards this clonotype: The germline gene is not matched at one end of the junction; a read error may be the cause. The chain joins TRBV7-9 to TRBJ2-1; the match to TRBD2 covers 7 bases. The CDR3 loop spans 15 amino acids. Per the germline V gene, CDR1 is SEHNR and CDR2 is FQNEAQ (reference sequence). The CDR3 region is CASSLLGEGRNEQFF. The CDR3 DNA sequence: TGCGCCAGCAGCTTGTTGGGGGAGGGCCGCAATGAGCAGTTCTTC.

In its sample, this clonotype was seen a few times. The chain uses TRBV2 and TRBJ1-2; 7 positions agree with TRBD1. This CDR3 has 15 amino acids. Losses at the gene ends were 5 bases for V and 8 bases for J; bases not matched to a gene: 14. Germline lookup yields CDR1 SNHLY and CDR2 FYNNEI. As DNA, the CDR3 is TGTGCCAGCAGTCCCCTCGTGACAGGGTCCAGGGGCTACACCTTC. It specifies CASSPLVTGSRGYTF.

In this sample, this clonotype turned up a few times. This chain joins TRBV20-1 and TRBJ1-5; TRBD1 matches 8 bases. The germline V gene has CDR1 DFQATT and CDR2 SNEGSKA (reference sequence). This CDR3 is 13 amino acids long. V was pared by 6 bases and J by 3 bases, with 4 bases of the junction left unmatched. This CDR3 is CSAQTGVNQPQHF. The CDR3 coding sequence is TGCAGTGCCCAGACAGGGGTCAATCAGCCCCAGCATTTT.

The chain is built from TRBV4-1 and TRBJ2-7, with 7 bases that match TRBD1. The CDR3 contains 15 residues. Per the germline V gene, CDR1 is MGHRA and CDR2 is YSYEKL. Germline trimming cut 1 base from V and 2 bases from J; bases unmatched to any gene: 5. The CDR3 loop reads CASSQGQQGTYEQYF. The CDR3 DNA sequence: TGCGCCAGCAGCCAAGGTCAACAGGGGACCTACGAGCAGTACTTC.

The chain has TRBV27 and TRBJ2-1; possible D gene TRBD1, 6 bases. The CDR3 contains 14 residues. The ends were cut back, 4 bases at V and 3 bases at J, with 10 bases in the middle. Germline CDR1 is MNHEY and CDR2 is SMNVEV (reference sequence). CDR3 nucleotides: TGTGCCAGCAGTTGGGGCAGGGGCTACAATGAGCAGTTCTTC. This encodes CASSWGRGYNEQFF.